A single sample is the source of the 2 T cell receptor beta chains below, sequenced in a study of blood T cell repertoires in COVID-19. TCRdb's table, derived via immunoSEQ multiplex PCR, lists solely in-frame clones and lacks some. This table has around 200,000 clones, just over 85% appearing once. Sequences were obtained from PBMCs or T cells enriched from blood (not recorded which). Receptors originate from a woman aged 40 to 50 with acute COVID-19.

This clone has just a few counts. DNA for the CDR3: TGTGCCAGCAGCTGGACAGGACGCAATCAGCCCCAGCATTTT. Its translation: CASSWTGRNQPQHF. The genes are TRBV3-1 (or the pseudogene TRBV3-2) and TRBJ1-5, with 7 nucleotides matching TRBD1. V was pared by 5 bases and J by 2 bases, with 3 bases of the junction left unmatched. This CDR3 spans 14 amino acids. The germline V gene encodes CDR1 LGHDT and CDR2 YNNKEL (reference sequence).

The chain combines TRBV27 with TRBJ2-7, with TRBD1 matching 9 bases. V shed 4 bases, J shed 4 bases, and the junction held 8 bases outside the gene matches. From germline, CDR1 is MNHEY and CDR2 SMNVEV (reference sequence). The CDR3 sequence is 15 residues long. For the CDR3, the DNA is TGTGCCAGCAGTTGGGGAGGGACAGGGACTTACGAGCAGTACTTC. This translates into CASSWGGTGTYEQYF.